This T cell receptor (beta chain) was profiled in a study of response to subunit inactivated influenza vaccine. Study-level points and caveats: Seasonal influenza vaccination, on each occasion, was suggested by the authors to recruit few new T cells.

This CDR3 contains 13 residues. Germline lookup yields CDR1 MNHNS and CDR2 SASEGT. V was shortened by 7 bases and J by 7 bases, with 11 bases between the two germline ends. To note about this clonotype: Its specificity is not known.

A single record per CDR3 protein comes from TCRdb applying MiXCR to the RT-PCR reads. In the table there are 600,000 to 850,000 distinct CDR3 sequences, less than 15% of which are singletons. This sequence originates from a man aged 50 to 59 who received an inactivated influenza vaccine. Material: PBMCs from blood, obtained 14 days before vaccination. This chain connects TRBV6-1 to TRBJ1-6, with no clear D. DNA of the CDR3: TGTGCCAGCAAGCCAGGACTAAATTCACCCCTCCACTTT. Residues: CASKPGLNSPLHF.